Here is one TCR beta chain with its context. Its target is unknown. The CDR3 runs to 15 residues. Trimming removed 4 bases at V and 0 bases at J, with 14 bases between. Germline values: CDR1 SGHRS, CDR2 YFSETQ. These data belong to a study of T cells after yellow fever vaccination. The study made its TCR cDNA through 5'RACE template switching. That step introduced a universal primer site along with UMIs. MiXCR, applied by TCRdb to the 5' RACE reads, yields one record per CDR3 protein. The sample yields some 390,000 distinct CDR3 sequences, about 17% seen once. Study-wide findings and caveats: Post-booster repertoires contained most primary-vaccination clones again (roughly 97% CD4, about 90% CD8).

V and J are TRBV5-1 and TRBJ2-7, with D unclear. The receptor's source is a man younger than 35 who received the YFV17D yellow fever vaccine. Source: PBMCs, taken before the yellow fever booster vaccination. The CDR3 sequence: CASSPGPWSSYEQYV. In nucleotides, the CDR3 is TGCGCCAGCAGCCCTGGGCCCTGGAGCTCCTACGAGCAGTACGTC.